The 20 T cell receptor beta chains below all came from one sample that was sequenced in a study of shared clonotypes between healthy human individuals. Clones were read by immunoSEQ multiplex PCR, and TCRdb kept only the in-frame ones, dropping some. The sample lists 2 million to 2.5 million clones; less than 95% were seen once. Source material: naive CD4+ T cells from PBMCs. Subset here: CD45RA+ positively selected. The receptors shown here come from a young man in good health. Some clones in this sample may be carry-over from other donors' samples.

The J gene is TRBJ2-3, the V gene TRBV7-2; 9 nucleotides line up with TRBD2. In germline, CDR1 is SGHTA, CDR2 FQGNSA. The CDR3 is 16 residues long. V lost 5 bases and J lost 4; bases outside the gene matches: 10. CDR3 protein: CASSPRGGRGPDTQYF. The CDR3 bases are TGTGCCAGCAGCCCGCGGGGCGGGAGGGGGCCAGATACGCAGTATTTT.

CDR3 nucleotides: TGTGCCAGCAGCGTAACAGGGTGGGGCTACACCTTC. This encodes CASSVTGWGYTF. V usage is TRBV28 and J usage is TRBJ1-2, with D possibly being TRBD1 (6 bases). This CDR3 has 12 amino acids. The V end was cut by 6 bases, the J end by 8 bases, with 13 bases between. The germline V gene has CDR1 MDHEN and CDR2 SYDVKM.

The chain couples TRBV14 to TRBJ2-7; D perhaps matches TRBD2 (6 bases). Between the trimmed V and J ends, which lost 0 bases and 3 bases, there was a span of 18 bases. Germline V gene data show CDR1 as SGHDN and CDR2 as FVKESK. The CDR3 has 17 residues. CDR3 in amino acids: CASSQDVTGGMFYEQYF. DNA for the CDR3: TGTGCCAGCAGCCAAGATGTCACTGGCGGGATGTTCTACGAGCAGTACTTC.

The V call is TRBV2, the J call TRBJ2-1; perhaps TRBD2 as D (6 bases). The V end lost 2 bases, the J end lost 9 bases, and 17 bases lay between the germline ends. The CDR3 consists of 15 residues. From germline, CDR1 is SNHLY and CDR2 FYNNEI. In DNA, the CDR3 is TGTGCCAGCAGTGAACTTTGGGGGGTGGGCGGTGAGCAGTTCTTC. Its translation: CASSELWGVGGEQFF.

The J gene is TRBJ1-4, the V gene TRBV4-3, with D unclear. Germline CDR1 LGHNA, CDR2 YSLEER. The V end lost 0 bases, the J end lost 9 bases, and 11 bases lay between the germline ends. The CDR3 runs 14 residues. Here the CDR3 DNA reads TGCGCCAGCAGCCAAGATTCTTGGGGTCAAAAACTGTTTTTT. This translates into CASSQDSWGQKLFF.

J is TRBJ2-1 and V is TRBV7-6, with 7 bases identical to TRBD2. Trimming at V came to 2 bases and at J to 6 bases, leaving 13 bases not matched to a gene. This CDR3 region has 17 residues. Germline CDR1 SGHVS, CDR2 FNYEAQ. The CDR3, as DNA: TGTGCCAGCAGCTTATATTCACCGGCGGGAGCCTCCAATGAGCAGTTCTTC. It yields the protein CASSLYSPAGASNEQFF.

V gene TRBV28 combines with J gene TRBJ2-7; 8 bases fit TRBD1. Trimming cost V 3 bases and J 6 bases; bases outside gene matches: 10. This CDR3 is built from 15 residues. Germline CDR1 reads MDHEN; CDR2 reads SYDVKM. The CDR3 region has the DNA TGTGCCAGCAGTTTTGGGGACAGGAGACTGGGCGAGCAGTACTTC. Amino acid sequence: CASSFGDRRLGEQYF.

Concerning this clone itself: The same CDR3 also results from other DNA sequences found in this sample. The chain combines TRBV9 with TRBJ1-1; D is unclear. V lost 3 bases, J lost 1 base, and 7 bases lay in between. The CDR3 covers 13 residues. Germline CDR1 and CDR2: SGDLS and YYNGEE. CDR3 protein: CASSGTANTEAFF. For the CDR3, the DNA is TGTGCCAGCAGCGGGACGGCGAACACTGAAGCTTTCTTT.

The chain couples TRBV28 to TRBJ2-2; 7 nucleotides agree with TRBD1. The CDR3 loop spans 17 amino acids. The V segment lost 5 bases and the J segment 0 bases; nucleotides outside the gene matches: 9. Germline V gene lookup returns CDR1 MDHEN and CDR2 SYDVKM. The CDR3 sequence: CASSPIRTGTNTGELFF. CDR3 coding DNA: TGTGCCAGCAGTCCGATACGGACAGGAACGAACACCGGGGAGCTGTTTTTT.

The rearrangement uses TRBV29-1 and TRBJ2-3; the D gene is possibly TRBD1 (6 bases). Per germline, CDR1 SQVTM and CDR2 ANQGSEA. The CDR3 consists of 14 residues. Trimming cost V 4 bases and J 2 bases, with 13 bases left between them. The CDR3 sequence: CSVAGQGNTDTQYF. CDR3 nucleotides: TGCAGCGTTGCGGGGCAGGGGAACACAGATACGCAGTATTTT.

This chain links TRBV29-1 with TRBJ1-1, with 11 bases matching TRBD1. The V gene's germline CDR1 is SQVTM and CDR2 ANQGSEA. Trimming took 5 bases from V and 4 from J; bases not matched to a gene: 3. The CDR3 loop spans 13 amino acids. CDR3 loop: CSVLGTGGTEAFF. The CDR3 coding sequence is TGCAGCGTTTTAGGGACAGGGGGCACTGAAGCTTTCTTT.

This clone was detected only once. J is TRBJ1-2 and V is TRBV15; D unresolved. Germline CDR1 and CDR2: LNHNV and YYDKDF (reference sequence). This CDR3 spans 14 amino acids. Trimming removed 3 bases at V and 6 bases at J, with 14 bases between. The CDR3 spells CATSRQAHGDGYTF. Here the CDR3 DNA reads TGTGCCACCAGCAGGCAGGCTCATGGGGATGGCTACACCTTC.

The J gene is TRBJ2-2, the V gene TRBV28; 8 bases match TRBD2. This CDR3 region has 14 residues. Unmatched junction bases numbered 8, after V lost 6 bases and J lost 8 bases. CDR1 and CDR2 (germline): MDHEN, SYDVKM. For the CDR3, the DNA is TGTGCCAGCAGCGCGGGAGGCTCGAGGGGGGAGCTGTTTTTT. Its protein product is CASSAGGSRGELFF.

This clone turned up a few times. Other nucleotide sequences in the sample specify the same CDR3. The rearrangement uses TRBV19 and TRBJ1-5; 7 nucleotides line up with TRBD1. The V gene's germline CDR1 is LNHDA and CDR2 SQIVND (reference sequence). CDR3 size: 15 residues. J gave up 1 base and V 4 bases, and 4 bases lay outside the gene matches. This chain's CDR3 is CASSTQGVSNQPQHF. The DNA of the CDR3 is TGTGCCAGTAGTACCCAGGGGGTGAGCAATCAGCCCCAGCATTTT. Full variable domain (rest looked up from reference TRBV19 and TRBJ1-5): DGGITQSPKYLFRKEGQNVTLSCEQNLNHDAMYWYRQDPGQGLRLIYYSQIVNDFQKGDIAEGYSVSREKKESFPLTVTSAQKNPTAFYLCASSTQGVSNQPQHFGDGTRLSIL.

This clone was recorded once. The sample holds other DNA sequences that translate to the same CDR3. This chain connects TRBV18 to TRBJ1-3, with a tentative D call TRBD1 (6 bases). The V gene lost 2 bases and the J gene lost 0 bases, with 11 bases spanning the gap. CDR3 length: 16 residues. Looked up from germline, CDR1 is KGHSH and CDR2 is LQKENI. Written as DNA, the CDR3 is TGTGCCAGCTCACCAAACAGGGTCTCCTCTGGAAACACCATATATTTT. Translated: CASSPNRVSSGNTIYF.

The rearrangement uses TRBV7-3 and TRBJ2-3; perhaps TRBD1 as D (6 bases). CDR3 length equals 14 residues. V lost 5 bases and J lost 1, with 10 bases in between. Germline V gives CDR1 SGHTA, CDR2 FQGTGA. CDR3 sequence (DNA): TGTGCCAGCAGCGGGGGCCAGGGCACAGATACGCAGTATTTT. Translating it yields CASSGGQGTDTQYF.

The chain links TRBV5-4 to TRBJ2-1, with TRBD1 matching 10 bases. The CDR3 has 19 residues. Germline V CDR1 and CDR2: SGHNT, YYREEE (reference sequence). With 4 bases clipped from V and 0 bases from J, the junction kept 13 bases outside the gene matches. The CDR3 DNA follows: TGTGCCAGCAGCCCTGGCGGGACAGGGGAATCAAGCTCCTACAATGAGCAGTTCTTC. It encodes CASSPGGTGESSSYNEQFF.

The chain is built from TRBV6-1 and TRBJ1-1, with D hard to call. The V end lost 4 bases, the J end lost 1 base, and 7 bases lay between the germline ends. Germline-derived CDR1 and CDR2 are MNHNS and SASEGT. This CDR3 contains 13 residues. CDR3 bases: TGTGCCAGCAGTGTTAAGGAGAACACTGAAGCTTTCTTT. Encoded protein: CASSVKENTEAFF.

CDR3 sequence (DNA): TGTGCCAGCAGCTTAGTAAGTAGGGTTGTCGAGCAGTACTTC. This translates into CASSLVSRVVEQYF. J is TRBJ2-7 and V is TRBV7-2; D ambiguous. CDR1 is SGHTA and CDR2 is FQGNSA in the germline V gene. Trimming removed 1 base from V and 6 bases from J, with 13 bases in between. The CDR3 has 14 residues.

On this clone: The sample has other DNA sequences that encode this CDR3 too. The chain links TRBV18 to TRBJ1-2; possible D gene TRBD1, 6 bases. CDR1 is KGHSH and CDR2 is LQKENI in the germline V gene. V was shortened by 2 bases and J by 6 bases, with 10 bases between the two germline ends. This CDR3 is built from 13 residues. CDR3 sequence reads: CASSPGTGNGYTF. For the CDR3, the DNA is TGTGCCAGCTCACCAGGTACAGGGAATGGCTACACCTTC. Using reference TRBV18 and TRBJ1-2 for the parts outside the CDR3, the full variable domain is NAGVMQNPRHLVRRRGQEARLRCSPMKGHSHVYWYRQLPEEGLKFMVYLQKENIIDESGMPKERFSAEFPKEGPSILRIQQVVRGDSAAYFCASSPGTGNGYTFGSGTRLTVV.